Following are 16 T cell receptor beta chains from one sample sequenced in a study of OX40 agonist ivuxolimab in advanced cancers. The assay was immunoSEQ multiplex PCR, and TCRdb's table has in-frame clones only and misses some. The sample records roughly 45,000 clones, around 84% being singletons. The sequences come from CD4+ or CD8+ T cells sorted from blood, collected in a trial of the OX40 agonist ivuxolimab. The receptors shown here come from an adult with an advanced solid tumor such as melanoma, head and neck, liver or kidney cancer.

This clone was recorded a few times. V gene TRBV10-3 combines with J gene TRBJ2-7; the match to TRBD1 covers 7 bases. Germline V lookup: CDR1 ENHRY, CDR2 SYGVKD. The CDR3 is 15 amino acids. Germline trimming cut 7 bases from V and 2 bases from J; bases unmatched to any gene: 11. The CDR3 protein is CAIKDPGQSTYEQYF. The CDR3, as DNA: TGTGCCATCAAAGATCCGGGACAGAGTACCTACGAGCAGTACTTC.

The chain has TRBV7-6 and TRBJ2-3, with TRBD2 as a possible D gene (5 bases). CDR3 length: 17 residues. Trimming left V 5 bases short and J 0 bases short, with 18 bases between. CDR1 is SGHVS, CDR2 FNYEAQ, per germline. The CDR3 spells CASSTRPGSASTDTQYF. The DNA for the CDR3 is TGTGCCAGCAGCACTCGACCGGGAAGTGCTAGCACAGATACGCAGTATTTT.

The chain recombines TRBV5-4 with TRBJ1-1; no clear D. The germline gives CDR1 SGHNT, CDR2 YYREEE (reference sequence). Trimming removed 6 bases from V and 1 base from J, with 22 bases in between. The CDR3 covers 17 residues. CDR3: CASTSSPSSWANTEAFF. The CDR3 nucleotides read TGTGCCAGCACCTCGTCCCCGTCGTCGTGGGCGAACACTGAAGCTTTCTTT.

V usage is TRBV7-8 and J usage is TRBJ2-1; tentative D call: TRBD1 (6 bases). Looked up from germline, CDR1 is SGHVS and CDR2 is FQNEAQ. Trimming shortened V by 4 bases and J by 7 bases, and 14 bases separated the two germline ends. The CDR3 covers 14 residues. CDR3 coding DNA: TGTGCCAGCAGCTCACTCACAGGGCGGAATGAGCAGTTCTTC. Its translation: CASSSLTGRNEQFF.

The rearrangement links TRBV10-3 to TRBJ2-1, with 8 bases aligning to TRBD2. Germline V CDR1 and CDR2: ENHRY, SYGVKD. The CDR3 extends over 12 amino acids. J lost 8 bases, V lost 8 bases, and 5 bases had no gene match. CDR3 bases: TGTGCCATCGGGACTAGTTTGTATGAGCAGTTCTTC. This encodes CAIGTSLYEQFF.

Here the CDR3 DNA reads TGTGCCAGCAGCTTAGAACGCACGTACGAGCAGTACTTC. Protein: CASSLERTYEQYF. The V and J genes are TRBV7-9 and TRBJ2-7; D remains unclear. CDR3 size: 13 residues. V lost 1 base, J lost 4 bases, and 8 bases lay in between. The germline CDR1 and CDR2 sequences are SEHNR and FQNEAQ (reference sequence).

This chain links TRBV6-8 with TRBJ1-5; tentatively, D is TRBD1 (6 bases). Germline V gives CDR1 MNHGY, CDR2 SAAAGT. V was trimmed by 2 bases and J by 3 bases, leaving 8 bases between them. There are 14 residues in the CDR3. CDR3 residues: CASSYGQYNQPQHF. CDR3 nucleotides: TGTGCCAGCAGTTACGGACAGTACAATCAGCCCCAGCATTTT.

The gene calls are TRBV9 and TRBJ2-1; D perhaps matches TRBD1 (5 bases). Germline V CDR1 and CDR2: SGDLS, YYNGEE. CDR3 length equals 15 residues. The ends were cut back, 0 bases at V and 1 base at J, with 8 bases in the middle. The CDR3 loop is CASSVEGQSYNEQFF. The DNA for the CDR3 is TGTGCCAGCAGCGTAGAGGGGCAGTCCTACAATGAGCAGTTCTTC.

Only one count was recorded for this clone. This sequence joins TRBV11-3 and TRBJ2-1; 11 bases are shared with TRBD1. The V segment lost 5 bases and the J segment 9 bases; nucleotides outside the gene matches: 6. The germline V gene encodes CDR1 SGHNT and CDR2 YENEEA. The CDR3 covers 14 residues. The CDR3 DNA is TGTGCCAGCAGCCCGGACAGGGGGCTGAGTGAGCAGTTCTTC. It translates to CASSPDRGLSEQFF.

The J gene is TRBJ2-3, the V gene TRBV7-9, with D uncertain. This CDR3 is built from 16 residues. The V end lost 1 base, the J end lost 0 bases, and 11 bases lay between the germline ends. In germline, CDR1 is SEHNR, CDR2 FQNEAQ (reference sequence). CDR3 in DNA: TGTGCCAGCAGCTTAGGATACGGTTTTAGCACAGATACGCAGTATTTT. Encoded protein: CASSLGYGFSTDTQYF. Variable domain in full (rest from reference TRBV7-9 and TRBJ2-3): DTGVSQNPRHKITKRGQNVTFRCDPISEHNRLYWYRQTLGQGPEFLTYFQNEAQLEKSRLLSDRFSAERPKGSFSTLEIQRTEQGDSAMYLCASSLGYGFSTDTQYFGPGTRLTVL.

This clone was seen a single time. The genes are TRBV6-5 and TRBJ2-5, with 8 bases fitting TRBD2. From germline, CDR1 is MNHEY and CDR2 SVGAGI. The junction had 5 bases not matched to a gene; V was cut back by 10 bases and J by 1 base. The CDR3 loop spans 13 amino acids. The CDR3 spells CATGLASQETQYF. The CDR3 nucleotides are TGTGCCACCGGACTAGCCAGCCAAGAGACCCAGTACTTC.

V usage is TRBV11-3 and J usage is TRBJ2-1, with D maybe TRBD2 (6 bases). Germline V lookup: CDR1 SGHNT, CDR2 YENEEA. The CDR3 is 13 amino acids. Between the trimmed V and J ends, which lost 0 bases and 10 bases, there was a span of 10 bases. The CDR3 region is CASSLDFAGEQFF. CDR3 nucleotide sequence: TGTGCCAGCAGCTTAGACTTTGCGGGAGAGCAGTTCTTC. Based on the CDR3 plus reference TRBV11-3 and TRBJ2-1, the full variable domain is EAGVVQSPRYKIIEKKQPVAFWCNPISGHNTLYWYLQNLGQGPELLIRYENEEAVDDSQLPKDRFSAERLKGVDSTLKIQPAELGDSAVYLCASSLDFAGEQFFGPGTRLTVL.

The V and J genes are TRBV4-1 and TRBJ2-1; D is uncertain. The ends were cut back, 2 bases at V and 4 bases at J, with 6 bases in the middle. CDR1 and CDR2 from the germline V gene are MGHRA and YSYEKL. This CDR3 contains 13 residues. Written as DNA, the CDR3 is TGCGCCAGCAGCCAACAGGCATACAATGAGCAGTTCTTC. As protein: CASSQQAYNEQFF.

The genes are TRBV15 and TRBJ2-5; perhaps TRBD1 as D (6 bases). The V gene lost 5 bases and the J gene lost 4 bases, with 17 bases spanning the gap. Germline V gives CDR1 LNHNV, CDR2 YYDKDF (reference sequence). The CDR3 totals 15 residues. CDR3 sequence reads: CATSSWGTHRETQYF. The CDR3 bases are TGTGCCACCAGCTCCTGGGGGACACATCGAGAGACCCAGTACTTC. The entire variable domain, with the rest obtained from reference TRBV15 and TRBJ2-5, is as follows: DAMVIQNPRYQVTQFGKPVTLSCSQTLNHNVMYWYQQKSSQAPKLLFHYYDKDFNNEADTPDNFQSRRPNTSFCFLDIRSPGLGDTAMYLCATSSWGTHRETQYFGPGTRLLVL.

The genes are TRBV28 and TRBJ2-7; D remains unclear. Trimming took off 2 bases at V and 2 bases at J, with 1 base between the two ends. Germline V lookup: CDR1 MDHEN, CDR2 SYDVKM. This CDR3 is 11 amino acids long. The CDR3 bases are TGTGCCAGCAGTTTACCCTACGAGCAGTACTTC. Translating gives CASSLPYEQYF.

This sequence joins TRBV28 and TRBJ1-4, with TRBD1 identical over 7 bases. Trimming at V came to 5 bases and at J to 7 bases, leaving 4 bases not matched to a gene. This CDR3 has 13 residues. Germline values: CDR1 MDHEN, CDR2 SYDVKM. This CDR3 is CASSPRGFEKLFF. DNA of the CDR3: TGTGCCAGCAGTCCCAGGGGGTTTGAAAAACTGTTTTTT.